Reported below is one T cell receptor (beta chain). Its antigen is unknown. A read error may explain this, as a much larger clone is one base away. Construction of the TCRbeta library involved unique molecular identifiers. Via MiXCR, TCRdb re-called the PCR reads, giving one row per CDR3 protein. The table has 440,000 or so distinct CDR3 sequences, 43% seen once. This sample is part of a study of T-cell reconstitution after alpha-beta-depleted transplantation in children. Broader study findings: Reportedly, only several hundred clones from non-depleted graft cells drove alpha-beta T-cell counts at about two months. Newly produced T cells mostly provided counts and TCRbeta diversity after one year, as hyperexpanded clones declined. TCRbeta diversity was high at day 60 in some patients (a result of surviving recipient T cells and thymic progenitors).

The receptor was derived from a girl aged 2 to 10 with aplastic anemia, due to receive a stem cell transplant. This specimen consisted of PBMCs, obtained before TCRalphabeta/CD19-depleted stem cell transplant.

As DNA, the CDR3 is TGCGCCAGCGGCCAAGATGAAATAGCGGAGGTCTACGAGCAGTACTTC. Protein product: CASGQDEIAEVYEQYF. V is TRBV4-1 and J is TRBJ2-7; a possible D gene is TRBD2 (6 bases). CDR3 length: 16 amino acids. Looked up from germline, CDR1 is MGHRA and CDR2 is YSYEKL.